The 14 T cell receptor beta chains given below trace back to one sample, sequenced in a study of molecular identifiers for immune sequencing clone quantification. MiXCR, applied by TCRdb to the PCR reads, yields one record per CDR3 protein. The data show approximately 100,000 distinct CDR3 sequences, with roughly 34% seen just once and around 3.9% held by the top ten. The specimen sequenced was naive CD8+ T cells from blood, with Jurkat cell RNA spiked in. Subset here: FACS-sorted CD8+CD4-CCR7+CD45RA+ naive T cells. The origin of the receptors is a human donor in good health. Some libraries in this study had Jurkat cell RNA spiked in.

A word on this clonotype: Just one base apart from a much larger clone, this may be a read error. It is likely a read error, because the conserved phenylalanine at the end of the CDR3 is missing. The chain uses TRBV9 and TRBJ1-5, with 10 bases lining up with TRBD1. Losses at the gene ends were 3 bases for V and 6 bases for J; bases not matched to a gene: 6. Germline V gives CDR1 SGDLS, CDR2 YYNGEE. CDR3 size: 15 residues. The DNA of the CDR3 is TGTGCCAGCAGCGAAGATGGGACAGGGGCTCAGCCCCAGCATATT. The encoded protein is CASSEDGTGAQPQHI.

This clonotype came up many times. The rearrangement uses TRBV7-9 and TRBJ2-2; D uncertain. The CDR3 loop spans 15 amino acids. The V gene lost 1 base and the J gene lost 3 bases, with 9 bases spanning the gap. Looked up from germline, CDR1 is SEHNR and CDR2 is FQNEAQ (reference sequence). The CDR3 bases are TGTGCCAGCAGCTTAGGACCCGAATACACCGGGGAGCTGTTTTTT. Its protein product is CASSLGPEYTGELFF.

This clonotype was recorded at least ten times. V and J are TRBV28 and TRBJ2-4, with a weak D call TRBD2 (5 bases). CDR1 MDHEN and CDR2 SYDVKM come from the germline V gene. The CDR3 covers 11 residues. Deletions cut 10 bases from V and 10 bases from J, with 14 bases between. The CDR3 bases are TGTGCCACCGATTTGGGGAGTATTCAGTACTTC. The encoded protein is CATDLGSIQYF.

In regard to this clonotype: A junction end diverges from the germline sequence, so it may reflect a read error. The rearrangement joins TRBV7-7 to TRBJ2-5, with D perhaps TRBD2 (7 bases). The CDR3 has 13 amino acids. Germline lookup yields CDR1 SSHAT and CDR2 FNYEAQ (reference sequence). The CDR3 nucleotides read TGTGCTAGCAGCCCGCGGGGGCCAGAGACCCAGTACTTC. It yields the protein CASSPRGPETQYF.

V and J are TRBV28 and TRBJ2-5, with 8 bases identical to TRBD2. Germline-derived CDR1 and CDR2 are MDHEN and SYDVKM. The CDR3 totals 18 residues. V shed 3 bases, J shed 5 bases, and the junction held 17 bases outside the gene matches. The CDR3 protein is CASSFSAGDRKGEETQYF. CDR3 DNA: TGTGCCAGCAGTTTTTCAGCGGGAGATAGAAAAGGCGAGGAGACCCAGTACTTC.

The V and J genes are TRBV9 and TRBJ2-2, with D maybe TRBD2 (6 bases). The CDR3 runs to 16 residues. Trimming shortened V by 3 bases and J by 3 bases, and 15 bases separated the two germline ends. Per the germline V gene, CDR1 is SGDLS and CDR2 is YYNGEE. CDR3 in amino acids: CASSARTGEDTGELFF. The DNA of the CDR3 is TGTGCCAGCAGCGCTCGGACGGGGGAGGACACCGGGGAGCTGTTTTTT.

Of note for this clonotype: A much larger clone differs from this one at a single base, so this may be a read error. This chain connects TRBV27 to TRBJ1-1, with D uncertain. Germline V gene lookup returns CDR1 MNHEY and CDR2 SMNVEV (reference sequence). The CDR3 has 12 amino acids. The ends were cut back, 8 bases at V and 3 bases at J, with 10 bases in the middle. The CDR3 region is CASEFGDTEAFF. CDR3 DNA sequence: TGTGCCAGCGAGTTCGGAGACACTGAAGCTTTCTTT.

This clonotype was picked up many times. The CDR3: CASSFRPSTDTQYF. DNA for the CDR3: TGTGCCAGCAGTTTCCGCCCCAGCACAGATACGCAGTATTTT. The chain has TRBV12-3 or TRBV12-4 and TRBJ2-3; no reliable D call. Trimming shortened V by 3 bases and J by 0 bases, and 7 bases separated the two germline ends. The length of the CDR3 is 14 residues.

The rearrangement joins TRBV6-5 to TRBJ1-4; no firm D call. The V end was cut by 2 bases, the J end by 8 bases, with 12 bases between. This CDR3 spans 14 amino acids. Germline loops: CDR1 MNHEY, CDR2 SVGAGI. The DNA for the CDR3 is TGTGCCAGCAGTTACCCTGGGCAGCCGGAAAAACTGTTTTTT. Protein: CASSYPGQPEKLFF.

Points on this clonotype: Possible read error: a much larger clone is one base away. The chain joins TRBV19 to TRBJ2-5; no clear D gene. Germline-derived CDR1 and CDR2 are LNHDA and SQIVND (reference sequence). CDR3 size: 14 residues. Here the CDR3 DNA reads TGTGCCAGTAGTATATGGGCTTTCCAAGAGATCCAGTACTTC. It is translated as CASSIWAFQEIQYF.

CDR3 in amino acids: CASSLRTALDEQYF. For the CDR3, the DNA is TGTGCCAGCAGTTTGAGGACGGCCCTCGACGAGCAGTACTTC. The chain employs TRBV27 and TRBJ2-7; D is unresolved. With 3 bases removed from V and 5 bases from J, the gap between germline ends came to 14 bases. The germline gives CDR1 MNHEY, CDR2 SMNVEV (reference sequence). The CDR3 totals 14 residues.

The sample holds many counts of this clonotype. The V gene is TRBV28, the J gene TRBJ1-2; TRBD1 might be the D (5 bases). The CDR3 is 13 amino acids. Germline CDR1 is MDHEN and CDR2 is SYDVKM. Deletions cut 3 bases from V and 2 bases from J, with 7 bases between. The CDR3 is CASSFGANYGYTF. CDR3 sequence (DNA): TGTGCCAGCAGTTTTGGGGCGAACTATGGCTACACCTTC.

Points on this clonotype: A junction end diverges from the germline sequence, so it may reflect a read error. The CDR3 DNA sequence: TGTGCCAGCAGCGAGTGGGGGTCCTACAATGAGCAGATCTTC. Translation: CASSEWGSYNEQIF. The chain couples TRBV11-2 to TRBJ2-1; D could derive from TRBD1 or TRBD2 (5 bases each). Germline loops: CDR1 SGHAT, CDR2 FQNNGV. The CDR3 is 14 residues long.

The V gene is TRBV9, the J gene TRBJ2-3; TRBD2 aligns across 9 bases. CDR3 length equals 16 residues. The V gene's germline CDR1 is SGDLS and CDR2 YYNGEE. The trim removed 4 bases at V and 5 bases at J, leaving 11 bases unmatched. CDR3 sequence (DNA): TGTGCCAGCAGCCTTCGTCGCGGGAGGGCCTTAGATACGCAGTATTTT. This sequence encodes CASSLRRGRALDTQYF.